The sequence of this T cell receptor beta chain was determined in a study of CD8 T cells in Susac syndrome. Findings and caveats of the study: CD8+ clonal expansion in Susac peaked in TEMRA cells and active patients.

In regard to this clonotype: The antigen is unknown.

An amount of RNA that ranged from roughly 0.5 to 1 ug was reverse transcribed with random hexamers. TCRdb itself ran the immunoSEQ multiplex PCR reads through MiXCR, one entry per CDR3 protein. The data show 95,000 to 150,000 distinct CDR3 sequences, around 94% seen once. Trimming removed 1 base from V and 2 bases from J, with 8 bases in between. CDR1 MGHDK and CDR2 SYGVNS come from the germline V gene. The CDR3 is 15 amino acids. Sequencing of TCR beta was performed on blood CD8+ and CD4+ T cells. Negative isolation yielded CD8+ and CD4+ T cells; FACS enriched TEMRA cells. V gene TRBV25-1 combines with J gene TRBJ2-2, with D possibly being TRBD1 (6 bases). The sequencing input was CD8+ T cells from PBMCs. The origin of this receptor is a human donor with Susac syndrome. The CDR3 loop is CASSEWTENTGELFF. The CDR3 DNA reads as TGTGCCAGCAGTGAATGGACAGAAAACACCGGGGAGCTGTTTTTT. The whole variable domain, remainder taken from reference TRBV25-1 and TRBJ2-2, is EADIYQTPRYLVIGTGKKITLECSQTMGHDKMYWYQQDPGMELHLIHYSYGVNSTEKGDLSSESTVSRIRTEHFPLTLESARPSHTSQYLCASSEWTENTGELFFGEGSRLTVL.